This TCR beta chain comes out of a study of regulatory T cells in long-lasting Graves disease. Turning to the study itself: Duration of antithyroid drug therapy among newly diagnosed Graves' patients was under 3 months.

Germline CDR1 is MNHEY and CDR2 is SMNVEV (reference sequence). This CDR3 is 18 amino acids long. Broader study findings: TRBV28 was favored in persistent disease, as were TRBJ1-2 and TRBJ2-5.

Regarding this clonotype: Its antigen remains unidentified. A far larger clone is one nucleotide away, so this likely arose from a read error.

As to time point: newly diagnosed GD, antithyroid drugs for less than 3 months. From PBMCs, RNA was extracted and then used to make the TCR library. Each patient gave approximately 9 milliliters of EDTA-anticoagulated peripheral blood. Arm-PCR of CDR3 regions and iRepertoire HTBI primers were used to build TCR beta libraries. In the original processing: Samples collectively showed 62 TRBV and roughly 15 TRBJ segments. TCRdb called the multiplex PCR reads again in MiXCR, with one record for every CDR3 protein. The V and J calls, along with clone size, are taken from TCRdb and not from the paper's own processing. The top ten hold about 20% of the sample, which has hundreds of thousands of distinct CDR3 sequences, around a sixth seen once.

The specimen comprised peripheral blood mononuclear cells (PBMCs), sampled at new diagnosis, from a patient treated with antithyroid drugs. The TCR was taken from a female donor with Graves disease. The J gene is TRBJ2-7, the V gene TRBV27; the match to TRBD2 covers 13 bases. CDR3 sequence (DNA): TGTGCCAGCAGGCGGTTAGGGACTAGCGGGACTAGCTCCTACGAGCAGTGCTTC. This encodes CASRRLGTSGTSSYEQCF.